This TCR beta chain was recovered during a study of early T cells in non-severe SARS-CoV-2 infection. Across the whole study: Sequenced material consisted of bulk RNA (from unsorted whole blood), and chains were unpaired.

Individually, cDNA molecules had unique molecular identifiers attached to them. TCRdb redid the calling of the 5' RACE reads with MiXCR, one entry per CDR3 protein. The sample includes about 85,000 distinct CDR3 sequences, 14% seen only once; the top ten take 6.5% to 9%. In germline, CDR1 is SQVTM, CDR2 ANQGSEA. V was shortened by 3 bases and J by 0 bases, with 17 bases between the two germline ends. This CDR3 contains 16 residues. Turning to this clonotype: The antigen remains undetermined.

Overall study findings and caveats: Comparison of clonotypes with VDJdb favored anti-spike CD8 responses while missing private and CD4 specificities.

The chain employs TRBV29-1 and TRBJ1-1; a possible D gene is TRBD1 (5 bases). The specimen was whole blood. This clonotype originated in an adult who was a healthcare worker with PCR-confirmed SARS-CoV-2 infection or an uninfected control (not recorded which). DNA for the CDR3: TGCAGCGTTGATGTCAACAGTGGGGGTTTGAACACTGAAGCTTTCTTT. It codes for CSVDVNSGGLNTEAFF.